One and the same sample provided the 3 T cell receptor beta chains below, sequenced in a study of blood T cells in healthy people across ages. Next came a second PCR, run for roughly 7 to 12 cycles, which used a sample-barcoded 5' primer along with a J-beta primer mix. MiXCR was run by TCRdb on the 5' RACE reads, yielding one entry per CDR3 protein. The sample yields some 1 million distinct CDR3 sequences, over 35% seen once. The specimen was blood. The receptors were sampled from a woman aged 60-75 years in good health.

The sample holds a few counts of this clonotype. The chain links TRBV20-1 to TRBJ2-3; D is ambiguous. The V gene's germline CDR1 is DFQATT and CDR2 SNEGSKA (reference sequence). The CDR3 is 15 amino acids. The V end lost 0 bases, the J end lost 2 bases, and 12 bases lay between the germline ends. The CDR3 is CSARDVRALTDTQYF. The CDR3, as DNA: TGCAGTGCTAGAGATGTTCGGGCTCTCACAGATACGCAGTATTTT.

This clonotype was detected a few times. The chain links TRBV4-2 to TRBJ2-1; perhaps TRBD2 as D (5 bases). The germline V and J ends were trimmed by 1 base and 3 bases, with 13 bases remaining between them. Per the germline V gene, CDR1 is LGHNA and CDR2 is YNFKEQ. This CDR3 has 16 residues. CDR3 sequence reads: CASSQAASPIYNEQFF. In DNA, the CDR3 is TGTGCCAGCAGCCAAGCGGCTAGCCCCATCTACAATGAGCAGTTCTTC.

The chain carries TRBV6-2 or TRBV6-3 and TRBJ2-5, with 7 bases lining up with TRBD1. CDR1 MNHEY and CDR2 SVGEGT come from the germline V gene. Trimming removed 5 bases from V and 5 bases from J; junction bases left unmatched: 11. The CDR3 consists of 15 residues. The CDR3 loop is CASSHQNRGHETQYF. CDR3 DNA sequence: TGTGCCAGCAGTCATCAGAACAGGGGTCACGAGACCCAGTACTTC.